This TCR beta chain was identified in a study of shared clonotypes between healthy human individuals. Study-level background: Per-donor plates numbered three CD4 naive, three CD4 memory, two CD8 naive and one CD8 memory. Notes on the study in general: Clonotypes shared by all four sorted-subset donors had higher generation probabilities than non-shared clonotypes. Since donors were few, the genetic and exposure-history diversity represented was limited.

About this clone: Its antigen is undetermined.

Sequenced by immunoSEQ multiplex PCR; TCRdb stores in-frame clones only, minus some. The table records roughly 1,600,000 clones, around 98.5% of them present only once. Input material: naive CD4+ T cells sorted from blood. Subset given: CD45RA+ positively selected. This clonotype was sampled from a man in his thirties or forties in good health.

The CDR3 nucleotides read TGTGCCAGCAGCTTGTCGGGGGCTTCTGAAGCTTTCTTT. This gives the protein CASSLSGASEAFF. V usage is TRBV5-6 and J usage is TRBJ1-1; possibly TRBD1 for D (6 bases). The CDR3 has 13 residues. CDR1 and CDR2 from the germline V gene are SGHDT and YYEEEE. V lost 1 base and J lost 6, with 10 bases in between. The whole variable domain, filled in from reference TRBV5-6 and TRBJ1-1, reads DAGVTQSPTHLIKTRGQQVTLRCSPKSGHDTVSWYQQALGQGPQFIFQYYEEEERQRGNFPDRFSGHQFPNYSSELNVNALLLGDSALYLCASSLSGASEAFFGQGTRLTVV.